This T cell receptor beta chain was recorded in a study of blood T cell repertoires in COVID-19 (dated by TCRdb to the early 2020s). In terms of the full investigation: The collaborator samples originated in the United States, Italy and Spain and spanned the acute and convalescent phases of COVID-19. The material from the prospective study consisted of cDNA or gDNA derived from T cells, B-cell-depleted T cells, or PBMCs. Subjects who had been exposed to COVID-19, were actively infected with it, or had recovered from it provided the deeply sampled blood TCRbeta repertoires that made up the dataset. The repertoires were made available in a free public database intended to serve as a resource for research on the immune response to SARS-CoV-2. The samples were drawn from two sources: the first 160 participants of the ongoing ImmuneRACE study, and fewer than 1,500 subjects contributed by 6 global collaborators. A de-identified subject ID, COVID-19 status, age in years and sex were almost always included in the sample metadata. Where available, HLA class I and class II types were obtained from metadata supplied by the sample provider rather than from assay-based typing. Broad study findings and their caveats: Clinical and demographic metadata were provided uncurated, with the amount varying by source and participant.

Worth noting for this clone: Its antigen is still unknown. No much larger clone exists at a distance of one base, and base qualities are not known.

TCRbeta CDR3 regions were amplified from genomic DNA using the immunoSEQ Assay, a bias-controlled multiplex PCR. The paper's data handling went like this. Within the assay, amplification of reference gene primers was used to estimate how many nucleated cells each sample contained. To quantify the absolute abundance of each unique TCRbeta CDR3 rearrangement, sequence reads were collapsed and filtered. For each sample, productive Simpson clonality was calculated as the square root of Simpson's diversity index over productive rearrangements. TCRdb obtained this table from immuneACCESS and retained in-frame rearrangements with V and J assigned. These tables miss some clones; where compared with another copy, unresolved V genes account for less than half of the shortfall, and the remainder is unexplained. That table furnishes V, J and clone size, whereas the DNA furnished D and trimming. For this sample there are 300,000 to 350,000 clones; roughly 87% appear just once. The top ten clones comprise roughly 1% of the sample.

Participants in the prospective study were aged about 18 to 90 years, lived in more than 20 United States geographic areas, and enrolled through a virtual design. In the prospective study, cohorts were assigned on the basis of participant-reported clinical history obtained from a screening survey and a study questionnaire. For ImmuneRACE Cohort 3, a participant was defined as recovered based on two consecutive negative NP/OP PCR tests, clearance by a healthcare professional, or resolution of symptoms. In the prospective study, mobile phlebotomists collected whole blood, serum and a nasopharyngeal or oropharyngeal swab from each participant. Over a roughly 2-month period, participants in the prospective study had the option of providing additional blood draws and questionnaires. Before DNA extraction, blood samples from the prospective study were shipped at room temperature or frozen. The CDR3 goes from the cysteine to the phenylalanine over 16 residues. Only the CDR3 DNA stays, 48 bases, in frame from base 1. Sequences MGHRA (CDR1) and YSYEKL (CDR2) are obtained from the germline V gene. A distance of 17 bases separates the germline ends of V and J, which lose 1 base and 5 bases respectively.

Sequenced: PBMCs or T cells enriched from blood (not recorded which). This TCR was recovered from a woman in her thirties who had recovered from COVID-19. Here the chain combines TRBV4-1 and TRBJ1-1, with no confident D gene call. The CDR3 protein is CASSQGPSDGRTEAFF. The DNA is TGCGCCAGCAGCCAAGGTCCGTCCGACGGGAGGACTGAAGCTTTCTTT.